The 28 T cell receptor beta chains below come from one sample, sequenced in a study of metastatic and nonmetastatic thyroid tumors. Every patient underwent thyroid surgery untreated. TCRdb re-called clones from the PCR reads using MiXCR. The sample records about 16,000 clones, roughly 25% being singletons. Sequenced: tumor tissue. The receptors originated from a female donor with papillary thyroid cancer or a benign thyroid nodule (not recorded which). Some clones in this sample may be carry-over from other donors' samples.

The rearrangement joins TRBV5-5 to TRBJ1-2; the match to TRBD1 covers 10 bases. The CDR3 runs 15 residues. In germline, CDR1 is SGHKS, CDR2 YYEKEE (reference sequence). J gave up 8 bases and V 5 bases, and 12 bases lay outside the gene matches. The CDR3 DNA is TGTGCCAGCAGTCTACGACAGGGGGCTATGCGGGGCTACACCTTC. Residues: CASSLRQGAMRGYTF.

This clone is categorized as medium-sized. V is TRBV19 and J is TRBJ2-5; D remains ambiguous. Trimming shortened V by 4 bases and J by 7 bases, and 10 bases separated the two germline ends. Germline CDR1 LNHDA, CDR2 SQIVND (reference sequence). This CDR3 is built from 12 residues. The CDR3 region has the DNA TGTGCCAGTAGTAGCCCGAAGGGGACCCAGTACTTC. It codes for CASSSPKGTQYF.

The rearrangement uses TRBV15 and TRBJ1-1, with 9 bases lining up with TRBD1. After removal of 3 bases from V and 5 bases from J, the junction contained 4 bases not matched to a gene. Germline CDR1 and CDR2: LNHNV and YYDKDF (reference sequence). The CDR3 length is 14 residues. CDR3: CATSRTGGGTEAFF. The CDR3 bases are TGTGCCACCAGCAGGACAGGGGGTGGAACTGAAGCTTTCTTT.

This clone appeared many times. A much larger clone differs from this one at a single base, so this may be a read error. V is TRBV6-1 and J is TRBJ2-7; D unclear. The germline gives CDR1 MNHNS, CDR2 SASEGT. There are 15 residues in the CDR3. DNA of the CDR3: TGTGCCAGCAGCTTCATCAGGCGGCTTTCCTACGAGCGGTACTTC. As protein: CASSFIRRLSYERYF.

The sample holds many counts of this clone. V usage is TRBV10-1 and J usage is TRBJ2-1, with D unclear. This CDR3 spans 12 amino acids. Germline CDR1 and CDR2: WNHNN and SYGVQD (reference sequence). The germline V and J ends were trimmed by 8 bases and 1 base, with 6 bases remaining between them. The CDR3 coding sequence is TGCGCCAGCGGAACATCCTACAATGAGCAGTTCTTC. Residues: CASGTSYNEQFF.

This clone was recorded many times. This CDR3 is CASSLAAGRRYGYTF. The CDR3 DNA follows: TGTGCCAGCAGCTTAGCGGCCGGGCGGAGGTATGGCTACACCTTC. V gene TRBV7-9 combines with J gene TRBJ1-2; D gene uncertain. CDR1 and CDR2 (germline): SEHNR, FQNEAQ (reference sequence). The CDR3 sequence is 15 residues long. V lost 0 bases to trimming and J lost 5 bases, with 13 bases between them.

This clone counts as medium-sized. The rearrangement uses TRBV6-1 and TRBJ2-7, with D perhaps TRBD1 (5 bases). Germline V lookup: CDR1 MNHNS, CDR2 SASEGT. The CDR3 spans 14 residues. V was pared by 6 bases and J by 7 bases, with 19 bases between. In DNA form, the CDR3 reads TGTGCCAGCAGCTACGACAGACCCTCTAGGGAGCAGTACTTC. This gives the protein CASSYDRPSREQYF.

V and J are TRBV11-2 and TRBJ2-7; TRBD2 aligns across 8 bases. Per the germline V gene, CDR1 is SGHAT and CDR2 is FQNNGV. The V and J ends lost 5 bases and 3 bases, in that order; junction bases with no gene match: 12. There are 16 residues in the CDR3. CDR3 sequence: CASSLRRLGLGYEQYF. CDR3 DNA sequence: TGTGCCAGCAGCCTAAGGCGGCTGGGACTAGGCTACGAGCAGTACTTC.

This rearrangement joins TRBV5-1 to TRBJ2-7; D uncertain. CDR1 and CDR2 (germline): SGHRS, YFSETQ. The CDR3 has 13 amino acids. Between the trimmed V and J ends, which lost 6 bases and 2 bases, there was a span of 12 bases. The CDR3 spells CASIFWQTYEQYF. CDR3 DNA sequence: TGCGCCAGCATCTTTTGGCAGACCTACGAGCAGTACTTC.

A single count supports this clone. The V gene is TRBV20-1, the J gene TRBJ2-2; 9 nucleotides agree with TRBD2. The V gene end was trimmed by 3 bases and the J gene end by 4 bases; junction bases not matched to a gene: 12. CDR1 is DFQATT, CDR2 SNEGSKA, per germline (reference sequence). This CDR3 contains 17 residues. The DNA for the CDR3 is TGCAGTGCTAGTGGTTTCCTAGCGGGATCCGTCACCGGGGAGCTGTTTTTT. It translates to CSASGFLAGSVTGELFF.

V and J are TRBV19 and TRBJ2-7, with D perhaps TRBD2 (5 bases). The V gene's germline CDR1 is LNHDA and CDR2 SQIVND (reference sequence). The CDR3 runs to 14 residues. The germline V and J ends were trimmed by 1 base and 4 bases, with 11 bases remaining between them. CDR3 nucleotides: TGTGCCAGTAGTATAGCGGGATCAAATTACGAGCAGTACTTC. Protein sequence: CASSIAGSNYEQYF.

There are a few counts of this clone. The chain carries TRBV30 and TRBJ2-5, with 8 positions matching TRBD2. In germline, CDR1 is GTSNPN, CDR2 SVGIG (reference sequence). The CDR3 sequence is 13 residues long. The trim removed 2 bases at V and 7 bases at J, leaving 6 bases unmatched. The CDR3 loop reads CAWSTGGGWTQYF. CDR3 in DNA: TGTGCCTGGAGTACGGGCGGGGGGTGGACCCAGTACTTC.

This clone has at least ten counts. The genes are TRBV7-9 and TRBJ1-4; maybe TRBD1 (5 bases). Trimming removed 1 base from V and 8 bases from J, with 11 bases in between. The CDR3 runs to 14 residues. Germline values: CDR1 SEHNR, CDR2 FQNEAQ (reference sequence). The CDR3 here is CASSLGGVSEKLFF. CDR3 nucleotide sequence: TGTGCCAGCAGCTTAGGGGGGGTCAGCGAAAAACTGTTTTTT.

This clone was seen only once. The chain uses TRBV20-1 and TRBJ2-3; D is undetermined. The CDR3 extends over 16 amino acids. V lost 3 bases and J 0 bases, leaving 16 bases between the germline ends. CDR1 DFQATT and CDR2 SNEGSKA come from the germline V gene (reference sequence). CDR3 region: CSARNRASLSTDTQYF. The CDR3 DNA is TGCAGTGCTAGGAATAGGGCCTCGCTTAGCACAGATACGCAGTATTTT.

This clone is classed as medium-sized (0.01 to 0.1%). The V call is TRBV18, the J call TRBJ2-1; D is uncertain. With 6 bases removed from V and 7 bases from J, the gap between germline ends came to 7 bases. The V gene's germline CDR1 is KGHSH and CDR2 LQKENI. CDR3 length: 11 residues. The CDR3 reads CASSLKNEQFF. The CDR3 DNA follows: TGTGCCAGCTCCCTTAAAAATGAGCAGTTCTTC.

By sample fraction, this clone is medium-sized. The chain couples TRBV7-6 to TRBJ2-5; perhaps D is TRBD1 or TRBD2 (7 bases each). The CDR3 covers 16 residues. V gave up 1 base and J gave up 3 bases, with 15 bases separating them. Germline lookup yields CDR1 SGHVS and CDR2 FNYEAQ. CDR3 nucleotide sequence: TGTGCCAGCAGCTTAGTGGCAGGGGGAGGGGAAGAGACCCAGTACTTC. Amino acid sequence: CASSLVAGGGEETQYF.

Relative to its sample, this clone is medium-sized. V usage is TRBV30 and J usage is TRBJ2-3; unclear D gene. This CDR3 comprises 12 residues. With 5 bases removed from V and 2 bases from J, the gap between germline ends came to 8 bases. Germline lookup yields CDR1 GTSNPN and CDR2 SVGIG (reference sequence). CDR3 coding DNA: TGTGCCTGGGGGCCTTCCACAGATACGCAGTATTTT. Translated: CAWGPSTDTQYF.

In this sample, this clone turned up many times. The rearrangement uses TRBV14 and TRBJ1-2; no clear D gene. Trimming took 0 bases from V and 4 from J, leaving 9 bases between them. CDR1 is SGHDN and CDR2 is FVKESK in the germline V gene. This CDR3 spans 14 amino acids. The CDR3 region is CASSQDRGLYGYTF. The CDR3 DNA reads as TGTGCCAGCAGCCAAGATCGAGGCCTCTATGGCTACACCTTC.

This clone was counted ten times or more. This chain joins TRBV6-4 and TRBJ2-5; 12 positions agree with TRBD2. J gave up 3 bases and V 6 bases, and 5 bases lay outside the gene matches. Germline V gene data show CDR1 as MRHNA and CDR2 as SNTAGT. The CDR3 spans 15 residues. The CDR3 DNA is TGTGCCAGCAGACTCCGACTAGCGGGAGAAGAGACCCAGTACTTC. Translating gives CASRLRLAGEETQYF.

This clone was recorded at least ten times. This rearrangement joins TRBV12-3 or TRBV12-4 to TRBJ2-7; TRBD1 matches at 7 bases. Trimming cost V 4 bases and J 4 bases; bases outside gene matches: 7. The CDR3 spans 14 residues. CDR3 in DNA: TGTGCCAGCAGTTACAGGGGACGGGAATACGAGCAGTACTTC. Translating gives CASSYRGREYEQYF.

The V and J genes are TRBV6-1 and TRBJ2-7, with a weak D call TRBD1 (6 bases). With 5 bases removed from V and 5 bases from J, the gap between germline ends came to 16 bases. Germline loops: CDR1 MNHNS, CDR2 SASEGT. The CDR3 totals 14 residues. The CDR3 spells CASSPQGLWDEQYV. In nucleotides, the CDR3 is TGTGCCAGCAGTCCTCAGGGGCTATGGGACGAGCAGTACGTC.

The chain recombines TRBV7-2 with TRBJ2-7; no firm D call. The V end lost 3 bases, the J end lost 3 bases, and 6 bases lay between the germline ends. CDR1 is SGHTA and CDR2 is FQGNSA in the germline V gene. The CDR3 loop spans 12 amino acids. The DNA for the CDR3 is TGTGCCAGCAGCTTTCAAGGCTACGAGCAGTACTTC. Translating it yields CASSFQGYEQYF.

This clone was seen many times. The conserved final phenylalanine or tryptophan is absent from the CDR3, which likely points to a read error. The chain has TRBV7-9 and TRBJ2-1; no clear D gene. The CDR3 spans 13 residues. CDR1 and CDR2 from the germline V gene are SEHNR and FQNEAQ (reference sequence). The CDR3 reads CASTIESYSEQFL. CDR3 DNA sequence: TGTGCCAGCACCATAGAGAGTTACAGTGAGCAGTTCCTC.

J is TRBJ2-3 and V is TRBV20-1; D might be TRBD1 (6 bases). Trimming took 5 bases from V and 0 from J, leaving 12 bases between them. There are 14 residues in the CDR3. Germline values: CDR1 DFQATT, CDR2 SNEGSKA (reference sequence). The CDR3 reads CSALDRISTDTQYF. The CDR3 DNA is TGCAGTGCTCTCGACAGGATTAGCACAGATACGCAGTATTTT.

This clone was counted many times. The V gene is TRBV27, the J gene TRBJ2-1, with 7 bases identical to TRBD2. V lost 6 bases to trimming and J lost 0 bases; unmatched junction nucleotides: 8. The CDR3 loop spans 16 amino acids. Germline V gives CDR1 MNHEY, CDR2 SMNVEV (reference sequence). The CDR3 reads CASSLRAGSSYNEQFF. In DNA, the CDR3 is TGTGCCAGCAGCTTAAGAGCGGGGAGCTCCTACAATGAGCAGTTCTTC.

The CDR3 loop reads CASSLSLWRETQYF. The CDR3 bases are TGTGCCAGCAGCCTATCGCTTTGGCGAGAGACCCAGTACTTC. The V call is TRBV6-1, the J call TRBJ2-5; no clear D. The CDR3 sequence is 14 residues long. CDR1 and CDR2 (germline): MNHNS, SASEGT. V was trimmed by 6 bases and J by 4 bases, leaving 15 bases between them.

This clone was counted many times. The chain carries TRBV4-2 and TRBJ1-4; 8 bases are a match to TRBD1. This CDR3 is built from 14 residues. Germline values: CDR1 LGHNA, CDR2 YNFKEQ. Trimming at V came to 4 bases and at J to 5 bases, leaving 3 bases not matched to a gene. Written as DNA, the CDR3 is TGTGCCAGCAGCCCGCAGGGGGCAAATGAAAAACTGTTTTTT. Translating gives CASSPQGANEKLFF.

With respect to this clone: Its ends do not fully match the called genes, so a read error is possible. The chain joins TRBV19 to TRBJ2-2; 7 positions match TRBD1. The CDR3 has 15 residues. Germline loops: CDR1 LNHDA, CDR2 SQIVND (reference sequence). DNA for the CDR3: TGTGTCAGTAGAAGACAGGGCGTCTCCACCGGGGAGCTGTTTTTT. Residues: CVSRRQGVSTGELFF.